The sequence of this T cell receptor (beta chain) was determined in a study of blood T cells in healthy people across ages. This clonotype was seen once. A second PCR, run for about 7 to 11 cycles, used a sample-barcoded 5' primer plus a J-beta primer mix. One entry per CDR3 protein results from TCRdb running MiXCR on the 5' RACE reads. The sample carries fewer than 2,000,000 distinct CDR3 sequences, 30% to 40% recorded once. V lost 6 bases and J lost 1, with 13 bases in between. This CDR3 contains 14 residues. Germline V lookup: CDR1 DFQATT, CDR2 SNEGSKA (reference sequence). The source is a woman aged 25 to 39 in good health. Input material: blood. The genes are TRBV20-1 and TRBJ1-5, with no clear D. As DNA, the CDR3 is TGCAGTGCACACACCCCGTACAGCAATCAGCCCCAGCATTTT. Translating gives CSAHTPYSNQPQHF.